This T cell receptor beta chain emerged from a study of blood T cell repertoires in COVID-19. About the research overall: T cells, B-cell-depleted T cells, or PBMCs supplied cDNA or gDNA.

The length of the CDR3 is 14 residues. Germline V gives CDR1 SGDLS, CDR2 YYNGEE. The V gene lost 0 bases and the J gene lost 0 bases, with 6 bases spanning the gap. Note on this clone: The same CDR3 arises from other DNA sequences in this sample as well.

Everyone who took part was roughly 18 to 90 years old, and they came from roughly 25 US areas. Assay used: immunoSEQ multiplex PCR; TCRdb lists only in-frame clones, some missing. Seen here are some 410,000 clones, 88% observed once, and the top ten hold roughly 0.97%. The chain carries TRBV9 and TRBJ1-1; weak D call: TRBD1 (5 bases). Sequencing used PBMCs or T cells enriched from blood (not recorded which). This sequence originates from a woman aged 30 to 39 with acute COVID-19. CDR3 residues: CASSVGQMNTEAFF. Here the CDR3 DNA reads TGTGCCAGCAGCGTAGGACAGATGAACACTGAAGCTTTCTTT.